This T cell receptor (beta chain) was captured by sequencing in a study of Graves' ophthalmopathy and Graves' hyperthyroidism. This clonotype has more than one count but fewer than ten. Beta-chain TCR CDR3 regions were amplified from RNA transcripts. Following a first-round RT-PCR that used HTBI primers, a second-round multiplex PCR was carried out. TCRdb called the multiplex PCR reads again in MiXCR, with one record for every CDR3 protein. Altogether tens of thousands of distinct CDR3 sequences are present, approximately 46% being singletons, with the ten largest covering approximately 25%. Trimming pared 4 bases from V and 0 bases from J, leaving 18 bases between. CDR3 length: 17 amino acids. The germline V gene encodes CDR1 SGDLS and CDR2 YYNGEE.

The chain uses TRBV9 and TRBJ2-3; possible D gene TRBD2, 6 bases. The source material was peripheral blood. This clonotype was sampled from an adult woman with stable Graves' hyperthyroidism. CDR3 amino acids: CASSQDGIAVSTDTQYF. The CDR3, as DNA: TGTGCCAGCAGCCAAGATGGAATAGCGGTTAGCACAGATACGCAGTATTTT.